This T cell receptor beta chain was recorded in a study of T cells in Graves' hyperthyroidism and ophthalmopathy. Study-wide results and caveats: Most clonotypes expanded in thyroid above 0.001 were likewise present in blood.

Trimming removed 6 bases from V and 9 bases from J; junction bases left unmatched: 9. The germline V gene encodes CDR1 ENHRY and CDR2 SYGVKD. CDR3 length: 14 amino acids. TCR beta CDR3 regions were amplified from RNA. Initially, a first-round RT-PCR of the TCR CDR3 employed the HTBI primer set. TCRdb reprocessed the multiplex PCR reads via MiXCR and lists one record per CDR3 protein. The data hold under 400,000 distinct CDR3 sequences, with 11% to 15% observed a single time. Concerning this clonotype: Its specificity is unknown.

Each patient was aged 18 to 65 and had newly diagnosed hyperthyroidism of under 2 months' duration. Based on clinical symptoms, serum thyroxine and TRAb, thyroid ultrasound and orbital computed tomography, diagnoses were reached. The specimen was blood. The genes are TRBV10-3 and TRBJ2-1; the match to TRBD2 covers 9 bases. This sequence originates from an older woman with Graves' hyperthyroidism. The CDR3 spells CAIRELAGVSEQFF. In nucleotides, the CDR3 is TGTGCCATCAGGGAACTAGCGGGTGTTTCTGAGCAGTTCTTC.